This TCR beta chain was identified during a study of blood T cell repertoires in COVID-19. This clone is a singleton in its sample. Original analysis: How many nucleated cells were present was estimated from reference gene primer amplification. Generated by immunoSEQ multiplex PCR, the TCRdb table keeps only in-frame clones and is missing some. The D gene and trimming were derived from the DNA, and the V and J assignments and clone size from that table. The sample records around 430,000 clones, around nine tenths being singletons. The V end lost 4 bases, the J end lost 1 base, and 6 bases lay between the germline ends. This CDR3 region has 12 residues. CDR1 is GTSNPN, CDR2 SVGIG, per germline (reference sequence).

The rearrangement joins TRBV30 to TRBJ2-3; D ambiguous. The sample consisted of PBMCs or T cells enriched from blood (not recorded which). This clonotype was obtained from a woman aged 50 to 65 who had recovered from COVID-19. CDR3 nucleotides: TGTGCCTGGACCCAGGGCACAGATACGCAGTATTTT. It encodes CAWTQGTDTQYF.